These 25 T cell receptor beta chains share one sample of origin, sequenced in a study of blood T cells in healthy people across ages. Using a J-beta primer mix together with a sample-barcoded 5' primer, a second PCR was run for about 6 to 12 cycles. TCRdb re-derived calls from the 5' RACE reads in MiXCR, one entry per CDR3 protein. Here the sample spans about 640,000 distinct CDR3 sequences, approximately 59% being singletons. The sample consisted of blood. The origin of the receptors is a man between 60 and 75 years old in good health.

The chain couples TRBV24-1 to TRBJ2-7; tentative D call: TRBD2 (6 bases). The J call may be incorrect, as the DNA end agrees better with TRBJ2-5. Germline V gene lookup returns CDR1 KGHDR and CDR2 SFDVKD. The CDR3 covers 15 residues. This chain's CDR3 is CATSDAGLTKETQYF. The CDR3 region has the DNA TGTGCCACCAGTGATGCGGGACTCACCAAAGAGACCCAGTACTTC.

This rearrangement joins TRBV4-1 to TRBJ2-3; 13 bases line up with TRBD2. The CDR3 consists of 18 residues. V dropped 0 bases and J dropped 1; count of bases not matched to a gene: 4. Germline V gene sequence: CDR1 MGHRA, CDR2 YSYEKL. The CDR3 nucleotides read TGCGCCAGCAGCCAAGAGGGGACTAGCGGGGACCGCACAGATACGCAGTATTTT. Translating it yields CASSQEGTSGDRTDTQYF.

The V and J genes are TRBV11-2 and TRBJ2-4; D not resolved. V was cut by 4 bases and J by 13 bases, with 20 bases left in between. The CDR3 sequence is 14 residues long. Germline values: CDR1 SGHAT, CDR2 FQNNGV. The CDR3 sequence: CASSSLTAPLGQYF. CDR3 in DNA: TGTGCCAGCAGCTCCCTTACGGCTCCTTTAGGGCAGTACTTC.

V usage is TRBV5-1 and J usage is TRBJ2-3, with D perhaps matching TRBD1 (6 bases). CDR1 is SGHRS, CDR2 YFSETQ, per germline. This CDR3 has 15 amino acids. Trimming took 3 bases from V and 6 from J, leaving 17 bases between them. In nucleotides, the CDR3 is TGCGCCAGCAGCTCGGAGGACAGTGGTCCGGATACGCAGTATTTT. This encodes CASSSEDSGPDTQYF.

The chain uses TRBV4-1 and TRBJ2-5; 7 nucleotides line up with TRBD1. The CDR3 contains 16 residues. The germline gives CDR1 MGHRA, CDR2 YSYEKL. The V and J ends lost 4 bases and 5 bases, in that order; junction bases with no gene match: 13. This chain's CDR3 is CASSPRIQGYPETQYF. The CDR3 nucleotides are TGCGCCAGCAGCCCGAGGATACAGGGGTACCCGGAGACCCAGTACTTC.

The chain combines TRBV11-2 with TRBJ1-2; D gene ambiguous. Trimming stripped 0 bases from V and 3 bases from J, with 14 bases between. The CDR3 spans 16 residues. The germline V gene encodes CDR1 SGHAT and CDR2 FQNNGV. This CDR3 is CASSLDLREVDYGYTF. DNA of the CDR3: TGTGCCAGCAGCTTAGATCTACGGGAGGTAGACTATGGCTACACCTTC.

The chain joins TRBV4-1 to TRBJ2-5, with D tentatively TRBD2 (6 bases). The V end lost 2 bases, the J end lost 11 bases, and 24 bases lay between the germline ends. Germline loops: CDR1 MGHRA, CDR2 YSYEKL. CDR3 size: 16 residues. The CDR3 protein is CASSQSVLALNNEQYF. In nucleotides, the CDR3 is TGCGCCAGCAGCCAATCGGTACTAGCTCTAAACAATGAGCAGTACTTC.

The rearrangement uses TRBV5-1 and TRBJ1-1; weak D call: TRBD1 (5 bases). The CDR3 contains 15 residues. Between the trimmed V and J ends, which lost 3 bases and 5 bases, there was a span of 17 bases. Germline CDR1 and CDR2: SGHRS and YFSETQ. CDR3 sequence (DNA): TGCGCCAGCAGCTCCGGACCCTCCGAGGGGACTGAAGCTTTCTTT. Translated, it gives CASSSGPSEGTEAFF.

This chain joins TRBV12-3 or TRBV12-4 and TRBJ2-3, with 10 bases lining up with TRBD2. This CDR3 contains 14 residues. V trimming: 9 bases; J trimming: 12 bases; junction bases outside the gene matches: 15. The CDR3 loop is CASLEERGGGTQYF. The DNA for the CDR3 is TGTGCCAGTTTGGAGGAGCGGGGGGGCGGTACACAGTATTTT.

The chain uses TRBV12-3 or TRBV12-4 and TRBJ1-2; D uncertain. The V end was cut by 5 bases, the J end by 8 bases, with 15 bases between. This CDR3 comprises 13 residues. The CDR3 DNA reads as TGTGCCAGCAGTCTTAGCACAGCGGGCGGCTACACCTTC. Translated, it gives CASSLSTAGGYTF.

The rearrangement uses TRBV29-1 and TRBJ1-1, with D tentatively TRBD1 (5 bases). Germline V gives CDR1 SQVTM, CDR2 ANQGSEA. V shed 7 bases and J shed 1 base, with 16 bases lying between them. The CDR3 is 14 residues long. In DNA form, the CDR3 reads TGCAGCGCTCCGGGGGGGGTCCGGAACACTGAAGCTTTCTTT. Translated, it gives CSAPGGVRNTEAFF.

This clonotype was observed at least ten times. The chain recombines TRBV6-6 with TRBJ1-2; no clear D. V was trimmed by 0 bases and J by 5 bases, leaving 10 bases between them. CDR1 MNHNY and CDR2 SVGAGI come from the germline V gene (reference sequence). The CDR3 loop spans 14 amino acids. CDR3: CASSYSAGEYGYTF. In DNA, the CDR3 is TGTGCCAGCAGTTACTCAGCCGGGGAATATGGCTACACCTTC.

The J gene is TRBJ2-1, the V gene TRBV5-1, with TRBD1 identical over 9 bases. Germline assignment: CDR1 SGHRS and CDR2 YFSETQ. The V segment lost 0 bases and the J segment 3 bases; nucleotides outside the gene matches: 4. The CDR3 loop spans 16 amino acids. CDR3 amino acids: CASSLETGGGYNEQFF. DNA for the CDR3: TGCGCCAGCAGCTTGGAAACAGGGGGCGGCTACAATGAGCAGTTCTTC.

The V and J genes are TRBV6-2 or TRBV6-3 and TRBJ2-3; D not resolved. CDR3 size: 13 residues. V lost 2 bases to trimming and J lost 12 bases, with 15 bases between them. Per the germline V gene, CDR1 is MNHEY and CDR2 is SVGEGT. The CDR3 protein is CASSYPEGLGQYF. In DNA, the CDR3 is TGTGCCAGCAGTTACCCGGAAGGATTGGGACAGTATTTT.

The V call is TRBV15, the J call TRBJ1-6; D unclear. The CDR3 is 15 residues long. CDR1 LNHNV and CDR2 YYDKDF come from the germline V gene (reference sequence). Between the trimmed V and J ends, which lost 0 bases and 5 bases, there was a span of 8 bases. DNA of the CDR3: TGTGCCACCAGCAGAGACCGAGGAGATAATTCACCCCTCCACTTT. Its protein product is CATSRDRGDNSPLHF.

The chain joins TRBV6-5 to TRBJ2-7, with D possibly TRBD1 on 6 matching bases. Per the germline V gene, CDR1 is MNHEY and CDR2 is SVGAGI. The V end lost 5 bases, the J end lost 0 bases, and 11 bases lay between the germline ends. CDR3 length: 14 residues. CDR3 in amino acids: CASSDRSFSYEQYF. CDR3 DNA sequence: TGTGCCAGCAGTGACAGGTCATTCTCCTACGAGCAGTACTTC.

The CDR3 region has the DNA TGTGCCAGCAGTGGGATTATCGGGACAGTCTATGGCTACACCTTC. Its translation is CASSGIIGTVYGYTF. The chain is built from TRBV25-1 and TRBJ1-2; 7 bases align to TRBD1. Germline CDR1 MGHDK, CDR2 SYGVNS. The V and J ends lost 4 bases and 4 bases, in that order; junction bases with no gene match: 9. This CDR3 is 15 amino acids long.

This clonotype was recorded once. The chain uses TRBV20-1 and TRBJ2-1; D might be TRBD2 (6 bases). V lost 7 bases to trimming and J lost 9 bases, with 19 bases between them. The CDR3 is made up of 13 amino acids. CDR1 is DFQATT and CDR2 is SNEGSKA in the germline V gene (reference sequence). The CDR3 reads CSGRAGPLGEQFF. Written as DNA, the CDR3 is TGCAGTGGAAGGGCGGGGCCCCTAGGTGAGCAGTTCTTC.

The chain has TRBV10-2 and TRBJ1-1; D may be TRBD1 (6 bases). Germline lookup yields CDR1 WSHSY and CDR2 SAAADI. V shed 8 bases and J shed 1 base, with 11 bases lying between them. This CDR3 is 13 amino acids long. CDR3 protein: CASLGQRNTEAFF. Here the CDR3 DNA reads TGCGCCAGCCTCGGACAGCGGAACACTGAAGCTTTCTTT.

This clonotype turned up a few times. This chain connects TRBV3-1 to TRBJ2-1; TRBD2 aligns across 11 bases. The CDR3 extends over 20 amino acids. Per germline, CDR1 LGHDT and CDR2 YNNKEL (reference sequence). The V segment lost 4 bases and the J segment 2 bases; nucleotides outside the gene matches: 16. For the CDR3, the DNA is TGTGCCAGCAGCCCTACAGTAGCGGGGGGGCTGATCGGGACCTACAATGAGCAGTTCTTC. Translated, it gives CASSPTVAGGLIGTYNEQFF.

CDR3 in DNA: TGTGCCAGCAGTTTAGAACAGAGACCCACAGATACGCAGTATTTT. Translation gives CASSLEQRPTDTQYF. The rearrangement uses TRBV12-3 or TRBV12-4 and TRBJ2-3; D is unclear. The CDR3 runs to 15 residues. Trimming took off 1 base at V and 2 bases at J, with 10 bases between the two ends.

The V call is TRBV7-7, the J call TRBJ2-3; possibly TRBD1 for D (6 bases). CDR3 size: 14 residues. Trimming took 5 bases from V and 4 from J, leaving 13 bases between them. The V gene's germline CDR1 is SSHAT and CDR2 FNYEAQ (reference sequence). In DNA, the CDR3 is TGTGCCAGCAGCCCTGCCCCAGGGGCAGATACGCAGTATTTT. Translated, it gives CASSPAPGADTQYF.

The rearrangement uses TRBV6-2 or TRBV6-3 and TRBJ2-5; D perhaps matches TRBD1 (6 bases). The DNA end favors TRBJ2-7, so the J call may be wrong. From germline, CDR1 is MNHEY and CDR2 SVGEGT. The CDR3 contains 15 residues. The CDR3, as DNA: TGTGCCAGCAGTTACGGCAGGGGATATGCCTACGAGCAGTACTTC. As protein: CASSYGRGYAYEQYF.

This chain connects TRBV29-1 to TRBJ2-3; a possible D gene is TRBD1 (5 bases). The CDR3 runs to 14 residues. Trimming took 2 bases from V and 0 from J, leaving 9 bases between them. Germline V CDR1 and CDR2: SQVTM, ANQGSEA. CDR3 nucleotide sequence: TGCAGCGTTGAACGACAGACTAGCACAGATACGCAGTATTTT. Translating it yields CSVERQTSTDTQYF.

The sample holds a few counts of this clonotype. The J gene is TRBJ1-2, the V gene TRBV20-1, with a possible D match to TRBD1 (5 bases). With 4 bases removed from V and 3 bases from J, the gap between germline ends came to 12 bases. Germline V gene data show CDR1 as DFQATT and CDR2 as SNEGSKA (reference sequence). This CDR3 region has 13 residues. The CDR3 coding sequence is TGCAGTGCTACCGGGACTGAGGACTATGGCTACACCTTC. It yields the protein CSATGTEDYGYTF.